A selection of T cell receptor beta chains follows, all from one sample in a study of radiation and T cells in renal cell carcinoma. Sequenced by immunoSEQ multiplex PCR; TCRdb stores in-frame clones only, minus some. This sample has some 130,000 clones, with around 89% found just once. The sample in question was blood, obtained from a patient whose treatment included radiotherapy and nephrectomy. The receptors were gathered from a woman aged 65 to 85 with renal cell carcinoma. The CDR3 runs from the conserved cysteine through the conserved F or W. Fields, in order: J gene, D gene, V gene, clone size, CDR3 protein, CDR3 DNA. D genes are given only for firm matches. Size is omitted from some rows. Given values are once, few, many or a class for expanded clones.

>TRBJ2-1|.|TRBV29-1|.
CSVKGGNEQFF
TGCAGCGTTAAAGGGGGCAATGAGCAGTTCTTC
>TRBJ2-5|.|TRBV20-1|.
CSARPGETQYF
TGCAGTGCTAGACCCGGAGAGACCCAGTACTTC
>TRBJ1-1|TRBD1|TRBV6-1|.
CASSARQGATTEAFF
TGTGCCAGCAGTGCCCGACAGGGGGCGACCACTGAAGCTTTCTTT
>TRBJ1-2|.|TRBV19|once
CASSIGYGYTF
TGTGCCAGTAGTATTGGCTATGGCTACACCTTC
>TRBJ1-2|TRBD1|TRBV4-3|.
CASSQGRQGAIANYGYTF
TGCGCCAGCAGCCAAGGTCGACAGGGGGCAATAGCTAACTATGGCTACACCTTC
>TRBJ2-5|.|TRBV5-4|.
CASSFQETQYF
TGTGCCAGCAGTTTCCAAGAGACCCAGTACTTC
>TRBJ2-5|TRBD2|TRBV30|.
CAWSVGLAGAQETQYF
TGTGCCTGGAGTGTTGGACTAGCGGGGGCCCAAGAGACCCAGTACTTC
>TRBJ2-7|.|TRBV5-6|.
CASSPRLGVGYEQYF
TGTGCCAGCAGCCCCCGATTAGGGGTCGGATACGAGCAGTACTTC
>TRBJ1-1|.|TRBV27|.
CASSLVVDTEAFF
TGTGCCAGCAGTTTAGTAGTGGACACTGAAGCTTTCTTT
>TRBJ1-5|.|TRBV2|few
CASSAQENQPQHF
TGTGCCAGCAGTGCACAAGAGAATCAGCCCCAGCATTTT
>TRBJ2-4|TRBD2|TRBV19|.
CATASGGAGSAKNIQYF
TGTGCCACTGCTAGCGGGGGGGCTGGTTCGGCCAAAAACATTCAGTACTTC
>TRBJ1-4|.|TRBV15|.
CATSRGQVTNEKLFF
TGTGCCACCAGCAGAGGGCAGGTGACTAATGAAAAACTGTTTTTT
>TRBJ2-3|.|TRBV19|few
CASRGTAASTDTQYF
TGTGCCAGCCGCGGGACAGCCGCTAGCACAGATACGCAGTATTTT
>TRBJ2-3|TRBD2|TRBV6-4|once
CASSVLAGAGDTQYF
TGTGCCAGCAGCGTCTTAGCGGGGGCCGGAGATACGCAGTATTTT
>TRBJ1-1|.|TRBV9|.
CASSVAGGRNTEAFF
TGTGCCAGCAGCGTAGCGGGAGGGCGGAACACTGAAGCTTTCTTT
>TRBJ1-1|.|TRBV7-2|.
CASSFLGLNTEAFF
TGTGCCAGCAGCTTTTTAGGGCTGAACACTGAAGCTTTCTTT
>TRBJ2-3|TRBD1|TRBV5-1|.
CASSSGQGRGTDTQYF
TGCGCCAGCAGCTCTGGACAGGGACGAGGCACAGATACGCAGTATTTT
>TRBJ1-1|.|TRBV7-9|.
CASSPGVATEAFF
TGTGCCAGCAGCCCAGGGGTGGCCACTGAAGCTTTCTTT
>TRBJ2-5|TRBD2|TRBV6-6|.
CASTGLAGALQETQYF
TGTGCCAGCACCGGACTAGCGGGGGCCCTCCAAGAGACCCAGTACTTC
>TRBJ2-1|TRBD1|TRBV5-1|.
CASSRGQGSRNEQFF
TGCGCCAGCAGCCGGGGACAGGGTTCCCGCAATGAGCAGTTCTTC
>TRBJ1-1|.|TRBV7-2|.
CASSHHPTEAFF
TGTGCCAGCAGCCATCACCCTACTGAAGCTTTCTTT
>TRBJ2-7|.|TRBV20-1|once
CSARAAAEQYF
TGCAGTGCTAGAGCGGCAGCCGAGCAGTACTTC
>TRBJ1-4|TRBD1|TRBV5-1|.
CASSSGTGTEKLFF
TGCGCCAGCAGCTCCGGGACAGGGACTGAAAAACTGTTTTTT
>TRBJ2-5|.|TRBV6-5|once
CASSLEWGRPETQYF
TGTGCCAGCAGCCTGGAGTGGGGGCGCCCAGAGACCCAGTACTTC
>TRBJ1-6|.|TRBV4-3|.
CASSQARYGRGIDSSSPLHF
TGCGCCAGCAGCCAAGCGAGGTATGGCAGGGGAATCGATAGTTCTTCACCCCTCCACTTT
>TRBJ1-2|.|TRBV7-8|.
CASSLGSTRGYTF
TGTGCCAGCAGCTTAGGATCAACTCGGGGCTACACCTTC
>TRBJ1-2|TRBD1|TRBV7-3|.
CASSSHMGQGNYGYTF
TGTGCCAGCAGCTCCCACATGGGACAGGGGAACTATGGCTACACCTTC
>TRBJ2-3|.|TRBV6-4|.
CASSPRAQLATDTQYF
TGTGCCAGCAGCCCCCGTGCCCAACTCGCCACAGATACGCAGTATTTT
>TRBJ2-2|.|TRBV7-3|.
CASSPSSGFRNTGELFF
TGTGCCAGCAGCCCCAGCTCTGGGTTCAGGAACACCGGGGAGCTGTTTTTT
>TRBJ1-1|TRBD1|TRBV19|.
CASSKDRVENTEAFF
TGTGCCAGTAGTAAGGACAGGGTGGAGAACACTGAAGCTTTCTTT
>TRBJ2-3|TRBD1|TRBV5-4|.
CASSGPGQNTDTQYF
TGTGCCAGCAGCGGCCCGGGACAGAACACAGATACGCAGTATTTT
>TRBJ2-5|TRBD1|TRBV28|.
CASSHRGNQETQYF
TGTGCCAGCAGCCACAGGGGGAACCAAGAGACCCAGTACTTC
>TRBJ2-3|TRBD2|TRBV4-3|.
CASSQTSGGTDTQYF
TGCGCCAGCAGCCAAACTAGCGGGGGCACAGATACGCAGTATTTT